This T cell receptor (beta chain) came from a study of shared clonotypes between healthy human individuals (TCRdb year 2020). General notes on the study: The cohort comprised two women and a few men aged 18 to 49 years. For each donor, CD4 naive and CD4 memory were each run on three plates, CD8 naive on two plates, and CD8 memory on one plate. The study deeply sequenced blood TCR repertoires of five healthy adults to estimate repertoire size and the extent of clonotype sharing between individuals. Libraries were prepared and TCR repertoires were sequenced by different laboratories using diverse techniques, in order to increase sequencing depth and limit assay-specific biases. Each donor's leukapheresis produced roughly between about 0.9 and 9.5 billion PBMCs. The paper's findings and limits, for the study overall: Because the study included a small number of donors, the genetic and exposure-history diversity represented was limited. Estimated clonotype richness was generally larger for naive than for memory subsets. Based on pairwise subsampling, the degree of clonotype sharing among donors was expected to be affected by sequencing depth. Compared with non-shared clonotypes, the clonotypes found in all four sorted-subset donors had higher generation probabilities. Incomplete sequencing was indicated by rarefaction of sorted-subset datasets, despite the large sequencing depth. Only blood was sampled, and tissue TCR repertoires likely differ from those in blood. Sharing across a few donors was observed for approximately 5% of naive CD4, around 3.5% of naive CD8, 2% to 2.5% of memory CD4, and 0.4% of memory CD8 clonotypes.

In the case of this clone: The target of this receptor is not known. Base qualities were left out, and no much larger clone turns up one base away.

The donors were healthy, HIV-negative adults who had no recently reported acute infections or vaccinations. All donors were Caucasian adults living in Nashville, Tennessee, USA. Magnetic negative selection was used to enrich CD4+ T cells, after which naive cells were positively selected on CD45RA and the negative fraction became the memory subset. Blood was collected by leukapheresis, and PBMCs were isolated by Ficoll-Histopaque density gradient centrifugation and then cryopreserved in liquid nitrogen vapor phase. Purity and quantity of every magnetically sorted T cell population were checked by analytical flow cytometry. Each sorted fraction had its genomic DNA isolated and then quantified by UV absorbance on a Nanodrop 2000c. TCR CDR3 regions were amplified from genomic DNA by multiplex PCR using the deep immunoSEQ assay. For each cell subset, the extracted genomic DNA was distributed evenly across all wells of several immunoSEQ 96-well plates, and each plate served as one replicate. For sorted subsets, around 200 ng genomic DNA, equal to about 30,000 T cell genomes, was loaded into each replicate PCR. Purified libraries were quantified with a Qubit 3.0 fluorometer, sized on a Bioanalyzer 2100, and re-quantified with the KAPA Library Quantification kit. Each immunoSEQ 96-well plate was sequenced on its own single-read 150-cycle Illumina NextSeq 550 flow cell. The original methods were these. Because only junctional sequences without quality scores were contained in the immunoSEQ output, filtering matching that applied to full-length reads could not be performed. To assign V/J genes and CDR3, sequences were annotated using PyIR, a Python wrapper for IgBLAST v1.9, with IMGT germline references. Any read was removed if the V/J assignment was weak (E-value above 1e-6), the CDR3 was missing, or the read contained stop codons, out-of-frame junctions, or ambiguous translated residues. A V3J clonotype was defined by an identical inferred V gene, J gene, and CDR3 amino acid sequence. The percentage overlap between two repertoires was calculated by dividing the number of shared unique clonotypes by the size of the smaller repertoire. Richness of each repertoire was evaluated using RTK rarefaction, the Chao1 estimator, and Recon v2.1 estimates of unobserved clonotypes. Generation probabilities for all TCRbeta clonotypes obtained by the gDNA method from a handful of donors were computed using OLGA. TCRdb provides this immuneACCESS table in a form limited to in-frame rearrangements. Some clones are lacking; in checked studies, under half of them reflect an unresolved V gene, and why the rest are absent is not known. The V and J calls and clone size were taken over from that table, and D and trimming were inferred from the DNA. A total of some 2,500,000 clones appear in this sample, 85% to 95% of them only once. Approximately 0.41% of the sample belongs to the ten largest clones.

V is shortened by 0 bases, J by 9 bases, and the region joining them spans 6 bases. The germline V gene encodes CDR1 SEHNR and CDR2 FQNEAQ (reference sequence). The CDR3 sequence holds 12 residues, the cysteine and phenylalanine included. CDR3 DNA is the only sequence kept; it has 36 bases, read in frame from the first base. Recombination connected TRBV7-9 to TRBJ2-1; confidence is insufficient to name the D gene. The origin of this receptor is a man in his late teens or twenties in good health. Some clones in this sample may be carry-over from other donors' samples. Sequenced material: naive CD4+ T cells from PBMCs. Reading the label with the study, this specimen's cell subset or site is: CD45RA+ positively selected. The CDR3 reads CASSLAGLEQFF. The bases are TGTGCCAGCAGCTTAGCGGGCCTTGAGCAGTTCTTC. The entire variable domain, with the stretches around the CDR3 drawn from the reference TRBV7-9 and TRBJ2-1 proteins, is DTGVSQNPRHKITKRGQNVTFRCDPISEHNRLYWYRQTLGQGPEFLTYFQNEAQLEKSRLLSDRFSAERPKGSFSTLEIQRTEQGDSAMYLCASSLAGLEQFFGPGTRLTVL.